This T cell receptor (beta chain) was identified during a study of shared clonotypes between healthy human individuals. Broader study findings: Larger estimated richness was generally seen in naive subsets than in memory subsets.

Comments on this clone: The antigen remains undetermined. Compared with germline, one end of the junction differs, possibly owing to a read error.

Each replicate PCR on the sorted subsets used approximately 180 ng DNA (around 31,000 T cell genomes). Profiled with immunoSEQ multiplex PCR; TCRdb holds only in-frame clones, not every one. The sample lists around 560,000 clones, approximately 96% occurring once. Terminally differentiated effector memory CD45RA+ cells were excluded by CCR7 positive selection of CD45RO-negative cells. CDR3 length: 15 residues. Germline-derived CDR1 and CDR2 are SGHVS and FQNEAQ. The sample comprised naive CD8+ T cells sorted from blood. The chain couples TRBV7-8 to TRBJ1-2; TRBD1 matches 8 bases. This sequence was found in a woman aged 30 to 39 in good health. This CDR3 is CANSLEQGGFYGYTF. The CDR3 DNA follows: TGTGCCAACAGCTTAGAACAGGGGGGTTTCTATGGCTACACCTTC.